Listed below are T cell receptor beta chains from one sample, sequenced in a study of blood T cell repertoires in COVID-19. Profiling relied on immunoSEQ multiplex PCR, and the TCRdb table lists in-frame clones only, not all of them. The sample carries just over 300,000 clones, 75% to 90% recorded once. The specimen was peripheral blood. These TCRs come from a man in his late teens or twenties with active or convalescent COVID-19. Both conserved end residues are part of each CDR3. D genes are given only for firm matches. Not all rows give a size; the values are once, few, many and, for expanded clones, a class.

V: TRBV7-2; length: 14; J: TRBJ1-5; D: -; size: -; DNA: TGTGCCAGCAGCCAACAGGGAATAAGTCAGCCCCAGCATTTT; CDR3: CASSQQGISQPQHF
V: TRBV4-1; length: 15; J: TRBJ2-1; D: -; size: -; DNA: TGCGCCAGCAGCCAGGCCGGCCTCGCGGGCGATGAGCAGTTCTTC; CDR3: CASSQAGLAGDEQFF
V: TRBV7-9; length: 12; J: TRBJ2-1; D: -; size: -; DNA: TGTGCCAGCAGCTCAACCCCGGGACATCAGTTCTTC; CDR3: CASSSTPGHQFF
V: TRBV11-1; length: 15; J: TRBJ2-3; D: TRBD1; size: -; DNA: TGTGCCAGCAGCCCGGGTCAGGGGGCGGCAGATACGCAGTATTTT; CDR3: CASSPGQGAADTQYF
V: TRBV5-6; length: 15; J: TRBJ1-1; D: -; size: -; DNA: TGTGCCAGCAGCTTGTCAGGGAAGAAGGGCACTGAAGCTTTCTTT; CDR3: CASSLSGKKGTEAFF
V: TRBV11-2; length: 14; J: TRBJ2-7; D: -; size: -; DNA: TGTGCCAGCAGCTTAGTAGAGGGATCCTACGAGCAGTACTTC; CDR3: CASSLVEGSYEQYF
V: TRBV24-1; length: 12; J: TRBJ2-5; D: -; size: -; DNA: TGTGCCACCAGCGACGGGTGGAGGACCCAGTACTTC; CDR3: CATSDGWRTQYF
V: TRBV7-9; length: 15; J: TRBJ2-5; D: -; size: -; DNA: TGTGCCAGCAGCTTAGCGGAGGGGACCCAAGAGACCCAGTACTTC; CDR3: CASSLAEGTQETQYF
V: TRBV2; length: 14; J: TRBJ1-1; D: -; size: -; DNA: TGTGCCAGCAGTGAATGGGCATTGAACACTGAAGCTTTCTTT; CDR3: CASSEWALNTEAFF
V: TRBV18; length: 14; J: TRBJ2-5; D: TRBD2; size: -; DNA: TGTGCCAGCTCAGTTAATAGCGGGGGAGAGACCCAGTACTTC; CDR3: CASSVNSGGETQYF
V: TRBV18; length: 15; J: TRBJ2-1; D: -; size: -; DNA: TGTGCCAGCTCAATCGGGACATTAAGCAACAATGAGCAGTTCTTC; CDR3: CASSIGTLSNNEQFF
V: TRBV7-9; length: 15; J: TRBJ1-3; D: -; size: few; DNA: TGTGCCAGCAGCTTAGGACAGTTCTCTGGAAACACCATATATTTT; CDR3: CASSLGQFSGNTIYF
V: TRBV11-2; length: 15; J: TRBJ2-1; D: TRBD2; size: -; DNA: TGTGCCAGCAGCTTAGGGGGGGGGTTTTTCAGTGAGCAGTTCTTC; CDR3: CASSLGGGFFSEQFF
V: TRBV7-8; length: 19; J: TRBJ2-1; D: -; size: -; DNA: TGTGCCAGCAGCCCAAGGGGTGGGACAGGTAGGACTAGAGCCAATGAGCAGTTCTTC; CDR3: CASSPRGGTGRTRANEQFF
V: TRBV2; length: 14; J: TRBJ2-7; D: TRBD2; size: few; DNA: TGTGCCAGCAGGAGACTAGCGGGGTCCTACGAGCAGTACTTC; CDR3: CASRRLAGSYEQYF
V: TRBV9; length: 16; J: TRBJ2-1; D: TRBD2; size: -; DNA: TGTGCCAGCAGCGCCTCTCCGCGGGGGGGTCTGGATGAGCAGTTCTTC; CDR3: CASSASPRGGLDEQFF
V: TRBV28; length: 14; J: TRBJ1-2; D: -; size: -; DNA: TGTGCCAGCCTTCCTTTTTCCTTACTCTATGGCTACACCTTC; CDR3: CASLPFSLLYGYTF